One sample yielded the 21 T cell receptor beta chains listed below, sequenced in a study of blood T cell repertoires in COVID-19. The assay was immunoSEQ multiplex PCR, and TCRdb's table has in-frame clones only and misses some. The sample has about 11,000 clones; 84% are singletons. The sequencing input was peripheral blood. The receptors come from a man aged 45-65 years with active COVID-19.

The J gene is TRBJ1-2, the V gene TRBV7-9, with 8 bases that match TRBD1. Germline trimming cut 1 base from V and 3 bases from J; bases unmatched to any gene: 1. The germline CDR1 and CDR2 sequences are SEHNR and FQNEAQ (reference sequence). This CDR3 has 14 residues. CDR3 protein: CASSLGTGHYGYTF. The CDR3 bases are TGTGCCAGCAGCTTAGGGACAGGGCACTATGGCTACACCTTC.

The genes are TRBV13 and TRBJ2-7; 10 nucleotides match TRBD1. The CDR3 spans 14 residues. V trimming: 3 bases; J trimming: 3 bases; junction bases outside the gene matches: 2. Looked up from germline, CDR1 is PRHDT and CDR2 is FYEKMQ (reference sequence). The CDR3 DNA is TGTGCCAGCAGCTTGACAGGGGGCTTCTACGAGCAGTACTTC. Amino acid sequence: CASSLTGGFYEQYF.

The chain uses TRBV6-6 and TRBJ1-2; 9 nucleotides align to TRBD1. This CDR3 has 16 residues. Germline CDR1 is MNHNY and CDR2 is SVGAGI (reference sequence). With V trimmed by 2 bases and J by 3 bases, 7 bases remained unmatched. In nucleotides, the CDR3 is TGTGCCAGCAGTTACATTAGGACAGGGGTGGACTATGGCTACACCTTC. It translates to CASSYIRTGVDYGYTF.

The genes are TRBV3-1 (or the pseudogene TRBV3-2) and TRBJ2-6; D is undetermined. Germline V lookup: CDR1 LGHDT, CDR2 YNNKEL (reference sequence). This CDR3 has 18 amino acids. Trimming took 1 base from V and 0 from J, leaving 13 bases between them. The CDR3: CASSQGRAGYSGANVLTF. The CDR3 DNA follows: TGTGCCAGCAGCCAAGGGCGAGCAGGATACTCTGGGGCCAACGTCCTGACTTTC.

The chain combines TRBV7-2 with TRBJ2-7, with 8 positions matching TRBD2. V was pared by 1 base and J by 3 bases, with 5 bases of the junction left unmatched. Looked up from germline, CDR1 is SGHTA and CDR2 is FQGNSA. The CDR3 loop spans 15 amino acids. CDR3 sequence: CASSLVSGSLYEQYF. The CDR3 DNA follows: TGTGCCAGCAGCTTAGTGAGCGGGAGCCTCTACGAGCAGTACTTC.

The genes are TRBV7-9 and TRBJ2-7; weak D call: TRBD1 (6 bases). The V gene lost 3 bases and the J gene lost 2 bases, with 14 bases spanning the gap. CDR3 length equals 15 residues. Germline V gives CDR1 SEHNR, CDR2 FQNEAQ (reference sequence). CDR3 DNA sequence: TGTGCCAGCAGCTTGGGGACCGGGACACCCTACGAGCAGTACTTC. Its translation is CASSLGTGTPYEQYF.

The rearrangement joins TRBV5-1 to TRBJ2-7; TRBD1 is a possible D gene (6 bases). This CDR3 has 14 residues. In germline, CDR1 is SGHRS, CDR2 YFSETQ. With 4 bases removed from V and 5 bases from J, the gap between germline ends came to 16 bases. This CDR3 is CASSDPGDGDEQYF. The CDR3 DNA reads TGCGCCAGCAGCGATCCAGGGGACGGGGACGAGCAGTACTTC. Full variable domain (remainder filled in from reference TRBV5-1 and TRBJ2-7): KAGVTQTPRYLIKTRGQQVTLSCSPISGHRSVSWYQQTPGQGLQFLFEYFSETQRNKGNFPGRFSGRQFSNSRSEMNVSTLELGDSALYLCASSDPGDGDEQYFGPGTRLTVT.

This rearrangement joins TRBV3-1 (or the pseudogene TRBV3-2) to TRBJ2-1, with 8 bases matching TRBD2. Germline V lookup: CDR1 LGHDT, CDR2 YNNKEL (reference sequence). This CDR3 is 15 amino acids long. V gave up 3 bases and J gave up 2 bases; unmatched junction bases: 3. The CDR3 here is CASSHSGETYNEQFF. CDR3 coding DNA: TGTGCCAGCAGCCATAGCGGGGAAACCTACAATGAGCAGTTCTTC.

This rearrangement joins TRBV29-1 to TRBJ2-2; 8 nucleotides agree with TRBD2. From germline, CDR1 is SQVTM and CDR2 ANQGSEA. The V gene end was trimmed by 5 bases and the J gene end by 8 bases; junction bases not matched to a gene: 1. The CDR3 is made up of 11 amino acids. The CDR3 spells CSVSGGGELFF. In DNA form, the CDR3 reads TGCAGCGTTAGCGGGGGTGGGGAGCTGTTTTTT.

The gene calls are TRBV7-9 and TRBJ2-7; TRBD2 matches at 7 bases. The CDR3 is 15 residues long. Losses at the gene ends were 5 bases for V and 0 bases for J; bases not matched to a gene: 7. Per the germline V gene, CDR1 is SEHNR and CDR2 is FQNEAQ (reference sequence). The CDR3 sequence: CASSGQKRDSYEQYF. DNA for the CDR3: TGTGCCAGCAGCGGCCAAAAGCGGGACTCCTACGAGCAGTACTTC. The full variable domain, in which reference TRBV7-9 and TRBJ2-7 provide the parts outside the CDR3, is DTGVSQNPRHKITKRGQNVTFRCDPISEHNRLYWYRQTLGQGPEFLTYFQNEAQLEKSRLLSDRFSAERPKGSFSTLEIQRTEQGDSAMYLCASSGQKRDSYEQYFGPGTRLTVT.

This clone came up a few times. The chain employs TRBV2 and TRBJ2-7; 10 bases agree with TRBD2. The V and J ends lost 7 bases and 2 bases, in that order; junction bases with no gene match: 5. This CDR3 region has 14 residues. Per germline, CDR1 SNHLY and CDR2 FYNNEI. The CDR3 spells CASIKSGRAYEQYF. CDR3 coding DNA: TGTGCCAGCATAAAGAGCGGGAGGGCCTACGAGCAGTACTTC.

V is TRBV5-6 and J is TRBJ1-1; no clear D. This CDR3 is 12 amino acids long. V was clipped by 1 base and J by 4 bases, with 5 bases between them. The germline V gene has CDR1 SGHDT and CDR2 YYEEEE. CDR3 bases: TGTGCCAGCAGCTTGAGCGGCACTGAAGCTTTCTTT. This codes for CASSLSGTEAFF.

The CDR3 nucleotides read TGTGCCAGCAGCTCTTTAGGCTCAGGGCCCCAGCATTTT. Encoded protein: CASSSLGSGPQHF. This rearrangement joins TRBV7-9 to TRBJ1-5; D uncertain. The V end was cut by 4 bases, the J end by 9 bases, with 13 bases between. Germline assignment: CDR1 SEHNR and CDR2 FQNEAQ (reference sequence). The CDR3 extends over 13 amino acids.

V gene TRBV6-6 combines with J gene TRBJ2-7; possible D gene TRBD2, 5 bases. CDR3 length: 16 residues. Germline CDR1 MNHNY, CDR2 SVGAGI (reference sequence). V lost 5 bases and J lost 5, with 22 bases in between. CDR3 sequence reads: CASSTLRELFAHEQYF. The CDR3 DNA follows: TGTGCCAGCAGTACCCTGAGGGAGTTGTTTGCCCACGAGCAGTACTTC.

This sequence joins TRBV28 and TRBJ2-4; a weak D match, TRBD2 (6 bases). This CDR3 region has 14 residues. Looked up from germline, CDR1 is MDHEN and CDR2 is SYDVKM. V gave up 6 bases and J gave up 11 bases, with 20 bases separating them. CDR3 sequence: CASRGTPEGLVQYF. The CDR3 nucleotides read TGTGCCAGCAGAGGGACTCCGGAGGGTCTGGTTCAGTACTTC. Complete variable domain (other parts from reference TRBV28 and TRBJ2-4): DVKVTQSSRYLVKRTGEKVFLECVQDMDHENMFWYRQDPGLGLRLIYFSYDVKMKEKGDIPEGYSVSREKKERFSLILESASTNQTSMYLCASRGTPEGLVQYFGAGTRLSVL.

The genes are TRBV4-1 and TRBJ2-5, with D uncertain. With 4 bases removed from V and 1 base from J, the gap between germline ends came to 7 bases. Per germline, CDR1 MGHRA and CDR2 YSYEKL. The CDR3 contains 13 residues. CDR3 residues: CASSPGGQETQYF. CDR3 DNA sequence: TGCGCCAGCAGCCCTGGCGGCCAAGAGACCCAGTACTTC.

The chain recombines TRBV11-2 with TRBJ2-7; no reliable D call. The V and J ends lost 1 base and 3 bases respectively, with 13 bases between them. Germline CDR1 and CDR2: SGHAT and FQNNGV. CDR3 length: 15 residues. CDR3 protein: CASSLARSGLYEQYF. CDR3 DNA sequence: TGTGCCAGCAGCTTAGCCCGCAGTGGGCTCTACGAGCAGTACTTC.

The chain links TRBV14 to TRBJ2-2; possible D gene TRBD2, 5 bases. The germline V gene has CDR1 SGHDN and CDR2 FVKESK. This CDR3 is built from 13 residues. The V and J ends lost 1 base and 8 bases respectively, with 8 bases between them. The CDR3 region is CASSQGGGGELFF. The CDR3 bases are TGTGCCAGCAGCCAAGGTGGCGGGGGGGAGCTGTTTTTT. The full variable domain, its missing parts supplied by reference TRBV14 and TRBJ2-2, is EAGVTQFPSHSVIEKGQTVTLRCDPISGHDNLYWYRRVMGKEIKFLLHFVKESKQDESGMPNNRFLAERTGGTYSTLKVQPAELEDSGVYFCASSQGGGGELFFGEGSRLTVL.

This chain uses TRBV5-3 with TRBJ2-7, with D tentatively TRBD2 (6 bases). TRBV5-3 is placed among ORFs of uncertain function. V lost 1 base, J lost 1 base, and 18 bases lay in between. The CDR3 has 17 amino acids. The CDR3 reads CARSLHPGTPESYEQYF. The CDR3 coding sequence is TGTGCCAGAAGCTTGCACCCCGGGACTCCGGAATCCTACGAGCAGTACTTC.

V and J are TRBV29-1 and TRBJ2-1; TRBD2 aligns across 10 bases. Trimming at V came to 6 bases and at J to 9 bases, leaving 8 bases not matched to a gene. CDR3 size: 13 residues. In germline, CDR1 is SQVTM, CDR2 ANQGSEA. The CDR3 DNA reads as TGCAGCGTCCTAGCGGGAGTGGAACGTGAGCAGTTCTTC. Protein sequence: CSVLAGVEREQFF.

The DNA for the CDR3 is TGCGCCAGCAGTGACAGGAACACAGATACGCAGTATTTT. It is translated as CASSDRNTDTQYF. The V call is TRBV10-1, the J call TRBJ2-3; D call uncertain. Trimming removed 3 bases from V and 2 bases from J, with 6 bases in between. The CDR3 contains 13 residues. The germline V gene encodes CDR1 WNHNN and CDR2 SYGVQD (reference sequence).